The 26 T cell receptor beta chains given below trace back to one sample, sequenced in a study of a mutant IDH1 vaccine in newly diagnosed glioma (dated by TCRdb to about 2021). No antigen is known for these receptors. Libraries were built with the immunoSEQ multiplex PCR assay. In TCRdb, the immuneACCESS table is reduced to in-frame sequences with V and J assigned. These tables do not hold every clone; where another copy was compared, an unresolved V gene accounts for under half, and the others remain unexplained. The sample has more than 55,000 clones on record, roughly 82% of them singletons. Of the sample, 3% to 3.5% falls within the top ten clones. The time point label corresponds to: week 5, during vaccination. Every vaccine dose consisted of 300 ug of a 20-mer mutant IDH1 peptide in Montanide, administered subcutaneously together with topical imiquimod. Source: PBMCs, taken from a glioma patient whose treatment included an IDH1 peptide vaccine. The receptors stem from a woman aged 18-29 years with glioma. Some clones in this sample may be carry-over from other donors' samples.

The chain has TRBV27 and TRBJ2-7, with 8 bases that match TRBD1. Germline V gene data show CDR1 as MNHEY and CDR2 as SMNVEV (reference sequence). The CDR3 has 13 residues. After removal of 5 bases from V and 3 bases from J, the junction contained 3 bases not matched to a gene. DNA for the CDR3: TGTGCCAGCAGTACCGGGACAGGCTACGAGCAGTACTTC. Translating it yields CASSTGTGYEQYF.

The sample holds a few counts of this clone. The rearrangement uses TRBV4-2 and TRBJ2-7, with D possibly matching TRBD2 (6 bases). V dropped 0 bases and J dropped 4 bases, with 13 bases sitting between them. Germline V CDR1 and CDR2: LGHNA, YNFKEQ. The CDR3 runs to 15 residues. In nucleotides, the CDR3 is TGTGCCAGCAGCCAAGATCTTGGCCGGGGGTACGAGCAGTACTTC. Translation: CASSQDLGRGYEQYF.

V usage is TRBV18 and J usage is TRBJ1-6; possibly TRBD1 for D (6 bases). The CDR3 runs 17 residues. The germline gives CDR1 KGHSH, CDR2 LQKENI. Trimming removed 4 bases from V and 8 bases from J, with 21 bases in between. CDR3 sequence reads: CASSLFTQQGKHSPLHF. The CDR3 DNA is TGTGCCAGCTCACTCTTCACCCAACAGGGAAAGCATTCACCCCTCCACTTT. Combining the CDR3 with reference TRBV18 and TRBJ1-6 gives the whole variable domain NAGVMQNPRHLVRRRGQEARLRCSPMKGHSHVYWYRQLPEEGLKFMVYLQKENIIDESGMPKERFSAEFPKEGPSILRIQQVVRGDSAAYFCASSLFTQQGKHSPLHFGNGTRLTVT.

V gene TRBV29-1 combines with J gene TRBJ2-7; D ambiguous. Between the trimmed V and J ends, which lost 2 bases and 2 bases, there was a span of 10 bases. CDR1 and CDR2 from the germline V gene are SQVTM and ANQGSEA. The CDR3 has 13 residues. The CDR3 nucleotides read TGCAGCGTTGAATCTGGCGGCCCCTACGAGCAGTACTTC. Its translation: CSVESGGPYEQYF.

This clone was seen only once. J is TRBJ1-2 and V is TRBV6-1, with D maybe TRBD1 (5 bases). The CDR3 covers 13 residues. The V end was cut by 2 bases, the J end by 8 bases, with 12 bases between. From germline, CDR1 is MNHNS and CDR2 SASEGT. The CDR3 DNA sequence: TGTGCCAGCAGTGAACGAGGGGCGTGGGGCTACACCTTC. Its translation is CASSERGAWGYTF.

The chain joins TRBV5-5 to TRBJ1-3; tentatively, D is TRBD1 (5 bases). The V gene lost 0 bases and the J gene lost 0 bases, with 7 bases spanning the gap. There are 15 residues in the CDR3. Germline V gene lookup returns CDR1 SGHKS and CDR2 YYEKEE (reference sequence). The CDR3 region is CASSLEGTSGNTIYF. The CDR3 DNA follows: TGTGCCAGCAGCTTGGAAGGGACCTCTGGAAACACCATATATTTT.

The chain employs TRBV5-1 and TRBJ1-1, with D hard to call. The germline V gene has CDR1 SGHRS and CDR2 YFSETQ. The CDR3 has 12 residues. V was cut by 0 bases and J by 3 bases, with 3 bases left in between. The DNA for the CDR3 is TGCGCCAGCAGCTTGGGATACACTGAAGCTTTCTTT. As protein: CASSLGYTEAFF.

CDR3 bases: TGTGCCATCAGTGAGGAAAACAGGGGCACAGATACGCAGTATTTT. Amino acid sequence: CAISEENRGTDTQYF. The chain joins TRBV10-3 to TRBJ2-3; weak D call: TRBD1 (6 bases). Germline V CDR1 and CDR2: ENHRY, SYGVKD. Trimming removed 2 bases from V and 1 base from J, with 10 bases in between. This CDR3 is 15 amino acids long.

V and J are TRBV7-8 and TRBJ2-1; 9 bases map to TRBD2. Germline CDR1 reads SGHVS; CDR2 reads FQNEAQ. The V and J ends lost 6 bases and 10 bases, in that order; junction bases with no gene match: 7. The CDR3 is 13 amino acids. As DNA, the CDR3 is TGTGCCAGCAGAAATAGCGGGAGTGGAGAGCAGTTCTTC. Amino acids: CASRNSGSGEQFF.

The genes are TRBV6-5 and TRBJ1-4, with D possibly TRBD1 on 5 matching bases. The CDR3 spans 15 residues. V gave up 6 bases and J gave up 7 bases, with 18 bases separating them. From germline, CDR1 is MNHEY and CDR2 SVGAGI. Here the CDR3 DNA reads TGTGCCAGCAGGTCGAAGGGACGGGGGATTGAAAAACTGTTTTTT. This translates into CASRSKGRGIEKLFF.

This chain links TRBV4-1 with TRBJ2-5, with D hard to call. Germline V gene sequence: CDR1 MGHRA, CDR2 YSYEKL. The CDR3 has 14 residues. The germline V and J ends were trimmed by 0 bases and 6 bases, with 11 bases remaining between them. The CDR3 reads CASSQEDFDKTQYF. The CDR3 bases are TGCGCCAGCAGCCAAGAAGATTTCGACAAGACCCAGTACTTC.

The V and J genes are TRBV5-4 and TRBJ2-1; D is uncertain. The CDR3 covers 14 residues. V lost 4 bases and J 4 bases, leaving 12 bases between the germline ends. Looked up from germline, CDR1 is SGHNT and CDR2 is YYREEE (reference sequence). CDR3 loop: CASSPQRPYNEQFF. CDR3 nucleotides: TGTGCCAGCAGCCCACAGCGACCTTACAATGAGCAGTTCTTC.

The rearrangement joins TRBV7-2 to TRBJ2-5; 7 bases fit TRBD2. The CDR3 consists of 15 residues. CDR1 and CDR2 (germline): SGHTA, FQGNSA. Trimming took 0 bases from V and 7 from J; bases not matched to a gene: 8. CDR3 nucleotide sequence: TGTGCCAGCAGCTTAGCTGGGTGGGGGGAGGGGACCCAGTACTTC. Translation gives CASSLAGWGEGTQYF.

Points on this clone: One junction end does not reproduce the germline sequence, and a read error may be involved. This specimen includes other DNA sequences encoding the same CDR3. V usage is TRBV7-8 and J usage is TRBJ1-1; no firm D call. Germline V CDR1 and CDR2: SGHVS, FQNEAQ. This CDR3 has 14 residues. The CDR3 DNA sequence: TGTGCCAGCAGCTTATCAGAGATGAACACTGAAGCCTTCTTT. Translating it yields CASSLSEMNTEAFF.

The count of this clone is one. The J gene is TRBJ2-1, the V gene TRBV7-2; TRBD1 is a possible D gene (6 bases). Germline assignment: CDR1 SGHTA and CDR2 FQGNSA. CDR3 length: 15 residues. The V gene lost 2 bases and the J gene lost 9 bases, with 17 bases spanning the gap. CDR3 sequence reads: CASSLNQGSLSEQFF. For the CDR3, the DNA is TGTGCCAGCAGCTTAAATCAGGGGTCCCTTTCTGAGCAGTTCTTC.

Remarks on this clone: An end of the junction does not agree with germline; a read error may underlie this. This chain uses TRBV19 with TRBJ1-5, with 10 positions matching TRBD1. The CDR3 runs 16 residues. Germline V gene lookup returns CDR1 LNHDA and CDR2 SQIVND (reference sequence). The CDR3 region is CASGMRDRGNNQPQHF. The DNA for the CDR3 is TGTGCCAGTGGTATGAGGGACAGGGGAAACAATCAGCCCCAGCATTTT.

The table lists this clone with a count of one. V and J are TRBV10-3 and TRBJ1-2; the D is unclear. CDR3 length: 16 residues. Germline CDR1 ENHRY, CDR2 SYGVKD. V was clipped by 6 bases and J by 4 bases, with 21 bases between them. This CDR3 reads CAIRASGVTNPYGYTF. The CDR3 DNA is TGTGCCATCAGGGCGAGTGGAGTGACAAATCCCTATGGCTACACCTTC.

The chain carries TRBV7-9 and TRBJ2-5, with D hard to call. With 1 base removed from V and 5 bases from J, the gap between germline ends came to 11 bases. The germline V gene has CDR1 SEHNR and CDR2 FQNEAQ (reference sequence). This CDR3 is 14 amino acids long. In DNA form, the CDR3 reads TGTGCCAGCAGCTTAGGGTTAGGTGGGGAGACCCAGTACTTC. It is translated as CASSLGLGGETQYF.

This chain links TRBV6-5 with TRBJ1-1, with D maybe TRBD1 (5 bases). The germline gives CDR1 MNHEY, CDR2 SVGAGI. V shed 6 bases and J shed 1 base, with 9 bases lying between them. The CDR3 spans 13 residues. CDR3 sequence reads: CASRTRANTEAFF. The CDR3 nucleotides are TGTGCCAGCAGAACCAGGGCGAACACTGAAGCTTTCTTT.

The CDR3 is CASSLDFLTGGYTF. The CDR3 bases are TGTGCCAGCAGCCTAGATTTTCTTACGGGTGGCTACACCTTC. The V and J genes are TRBV7-6 and TRBJ1-2; D unclear. Germline CDR1 reads SGHVS; CDR2 reads FNYEAQ. This CDR3 has 14 residues. V lost 5 bases, J lost 7 bases, and 17 bases lay in between.

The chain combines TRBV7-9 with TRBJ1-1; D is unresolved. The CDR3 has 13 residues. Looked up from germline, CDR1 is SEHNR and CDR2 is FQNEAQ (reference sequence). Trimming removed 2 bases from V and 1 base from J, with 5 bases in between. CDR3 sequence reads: CASSLSENTEAFF. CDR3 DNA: TGTGCCAGCAGCTTATCGGAGAACACTGAAGCTTTCTTT.

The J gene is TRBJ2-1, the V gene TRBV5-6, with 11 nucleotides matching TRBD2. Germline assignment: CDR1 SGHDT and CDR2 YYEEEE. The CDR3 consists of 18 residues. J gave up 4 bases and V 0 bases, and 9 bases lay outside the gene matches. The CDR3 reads CASSLEGLAGRAYNEQFF. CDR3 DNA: TGTGCCAGCAGCTTGGAAGGACTAGCGGGTCGCGCTTACAATGAGCAGTTCTTC. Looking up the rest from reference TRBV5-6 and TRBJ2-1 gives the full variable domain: DAGVTQSPTHLIKTRGQQVTLRCSPKSGHDTVSWYQQALGQGPQFIFQYYEEEERQRGNFPDRFSGHQFPNYSSELNVNALLLGDSALYLCASSLEGLAGRAYNEQFFGPGTRLTVL.

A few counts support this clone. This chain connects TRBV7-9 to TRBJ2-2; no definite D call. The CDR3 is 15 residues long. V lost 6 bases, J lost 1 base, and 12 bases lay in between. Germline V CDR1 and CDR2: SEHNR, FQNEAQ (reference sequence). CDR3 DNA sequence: TGTGCCAGCAGATATTGGACCGGGAACACCGGGGAGCTGTTTTTT. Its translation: CASRYWTGNTGELFF.

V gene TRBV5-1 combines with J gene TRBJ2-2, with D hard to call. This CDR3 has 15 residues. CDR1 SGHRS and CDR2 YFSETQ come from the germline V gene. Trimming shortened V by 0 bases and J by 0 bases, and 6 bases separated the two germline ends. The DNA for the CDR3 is TGCGCCAGCAGCTTGGCAGGAACGAACACCGGGGAGCTGTTTTTT. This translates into CASSLAGTNTGELFF.

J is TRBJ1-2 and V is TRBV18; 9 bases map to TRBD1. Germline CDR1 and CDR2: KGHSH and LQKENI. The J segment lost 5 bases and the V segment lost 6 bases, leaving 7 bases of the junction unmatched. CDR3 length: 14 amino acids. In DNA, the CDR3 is TGTGCCAGCTCGGGTGGACAGGGGTCTTATGGCTACACCTTC. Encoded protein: CASSGGQGSYGYTF.

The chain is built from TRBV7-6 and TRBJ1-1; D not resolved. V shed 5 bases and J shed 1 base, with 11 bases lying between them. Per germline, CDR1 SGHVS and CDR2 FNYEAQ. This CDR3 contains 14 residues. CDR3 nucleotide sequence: TGTGCCAGCAGCCCAAGGCAGGAGAACACTGAAGCTTTCTTT. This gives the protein CASSPRQENTEAFF.